The 22 T cell receptor beta chains presented below share a single source sample, sequenced in a study of shared clonotypes between healthy human individuals. CD8 cells classed as naive were CD45RO-negative and positively selected for CCR7, excluding terminally differentiated effector memory CD45RA+ cells. The table came from immunoSEQ multiplex PCR; TCRdb's copy has only in-frame clones and leaves some out. The sample shows more than 2 million clones, just over 90% of them seen only once. The sample consisted of naive CD8+ T cells from PBMCs. These receptors were obtained from a man younger than 30 in good health. Some clones in this sample may be carry-over from other donors' samples.

This chain uses TRBV27 with TRBJ2-1; 7 positions match TRBD1. This CDR3 spans 14 amino acids. V shed 7 bases, J shed 3 bases, and the junction held 6 bases outside the gene matches. Germline-derived CDR1 and CDR2 are MNHEY and SMNVEV (reference sequence). CDR3 residues: CASTFRQGYNEQFF. In DNA, the CDR3 is TGTGCCAGCACCTTCAGACAGGGCTACAATGAGCAGTTCTTC.

The rearrangement uses TRBV27 and TRBJ1-2; D gene ambiguous. Germline V gene data show CDR1 as MNHEY and CDR2 as SMNVEV (reference sequence). V shed 5 bases and J shed 4 bases, with 17 bases lying between them. The CDR3 totals 15 residues. CDR3 in DNA: TGTGCCAGCAGTCTAATTCCGGTCCGGGGCTATGGCTACACCTTC. It is translated as CASSLIPVRGYGYTF.

This sequence joins TRBV10-3 and TRBJ1-5; D gene unclear. This CDR3 region has 12 residues. V was cut by 10 bases and J by 1 base, with 8 bases left in between. The germline V gene has CDR1 ENHRY and CDR2 SYGVKD. Here the CDR3 reads CATRGSNQPQHF. CDR3 nucleotides: TGTGCCACCCGGGGAAGCAATCAGCCCCAGCATTTT.

The chain carries TRBV6-5 and TRBJ1-2, with TRBD1 matching 7 bases. In germline, CDR1 is MNHEY, CDR2 SVGAGI. The CDR3 is 16 residues long. The trim removed 0 bases at V and 1 base at J, leaving 5 bases unmatched. CDR3 sequence (DNA): TGTGCCAGCAGTTACTCCCGACAGGGCCTTAACTATGGCTACACCTTC. Translating it yields CASSYSRQGLNYGYTF.

This sequence joins TRBV27 and TRBJ2-1; D gene unclear. The germline V gene encodes CDR1 MNHEY and CDR2 SMNVEV (reference sequence). V was shortened by 1 base and J by 5 bases, with 12 bases between the two germline ends. The CDR3 contains 15 residues. The CDR3 spells CASSLYWSSNNEQFF. Written as DNA, the CDR3 is TGTGCCAGCAGTTTATACTGGTCATCTAACAATGAGCAGTTCTTC.

This chain connects TRBV4-3 to TRBJ1-2; D may be TRBD1 (5 bases). CDR3 length: 16 amino acids. Germline lookup yields CDR1 LGHNA and CDR2 YSLEER. The V gene lost 0 bases and the J gene lost 5 bases, with 16 bases spanning the gap. The CDR3 loop is CASSQDLPGFYYGYTF. CDR3 bases: TGCGCCAGCAGCCAAGATCTTCCAGGGTTTTATTATGGCTACACCTTC.

The chain combines TRBV19 with TRBJ1-3, with D uncertain. The CDR3 is made up of 16 amino acids. Trimming took 7 bases from V and 2 from J, leaving 18 bases between them. Germline V gene sequence: CDR1 LNHDA, CDR2 SQIVND (reference sequence). CDR3 sequence reads: CASTAGGLVAGNTIYF. CDR3 in DNA: TGTGCCAGTACCGCCGGCGGGCTCGTAGCTGGAAACACCATATATTTT. Together with reference TRBV19 and TRBJ1-3, the CDR3 gives the full variable domain: DGGITQSPKYLFRKEGQNVTLSCEQNLNHDAMYWYRQDPGQGLRLIYYSQIVNDFQKGDIAEGYSVSREKKESFPLTVTSAQKNPTAFYLCASTAGGLVAGNTIYFGEGSWLTVV.

J is TRBJ2-6 and V is TRBV9; TRBD2 aligns across 12 bases. The CDR3 extends over 19 amino acids. The V and J ends lost 3 bases and 2 bases, in that order; junction bases with no gene match: 9. CDR1 and CDR2 from the germline V gene are SGDLS and YYNGEE. In nucleotides, the CDR3 is TGTGCCAGCAGCGACTCACTAGCGGGAGGATTCCCTGGGGCCAACGTCCTGACTTTC. Residues: CASSDSLAGGFPGANVLTF.

The chain has TRBV5-1 and TRBJ2-7; 7 nucleotides line up with TRBD1. The CDR3 extends over 13 amino acids. Trimming at V came to 3 bases and at J to 7 bases, leaving 7 bases not matched to a gene. Germline V gene data show CDR1 as SGHRS and CDR2 as YFSETQ. The CDR3 DNA is TGCGCCAGCAGCTCCTCGACAGGGTGGGAGCAGTACTTC. As protein: CASSSSTGWEQYF.

This chain joins TRBV6-5 and TRBJ1-5; perhaps TRBD1 as D (5 bases). In germline, CDR1 is MNHEY, CDR2 SVGAGI. This CDR3 is built from 15 residues. The ends were cut back, 4 bases at V and 5 bases at J, with 15 bases in the middle. The CDR3 reads CASSLERGLDQPQHF. The CDR3 region has the DNA TGTGCCAGCAGTTTAGAGCGGGGCCTTGATCAGCCCCAGCATTTT.

The genes are TRBV18 and TRBJ2-5; TRBD1 matches at 10 bases. Unmatched junction bases numbered 5, after V lost 5 bases and J lost 5 bases. CDR1 and CDR2 (germline): KGHSH, LQKENI. The CDR3 is made up of 14 amino acids. CDR3 in amino acids: CASSRDRGVETQYF. The CDR3 DNA is TGTGCCAGCTCAAGGGACAGGGGAGTGGAGACCCAGTACTTC.

This rearrangement joins TRBV29-1 to TRBJ2-1, with D possibly TRBD1 on 6 matching bases. Looked up from germline, CDR1 is SQVTM and CDR2 is ANQGSEA. The CDR3 has 14 amino acids. Trimming shortened V by 7 bases and J by 1 base, and 14 bases separated the two germline ends. This CDR3 reads CSADPGQSYNEQFF. The CDR3 bases are TGCAGCGCGGATCCGGGACAATCCTACAATGAGCAGTTCTTC.

About this clone: Within the sample, other DNA sequences also encode this same CDR3. V gene TRBV27 combines with J gene TRBJ2-7; tentatively, D is TRBD1 or TRBD2 (5 bases each). CDR3 length: 13 amino acids. Germline CDR1 and CDR2: MNHEY and SMNVEV (reference sequence). With 2 bases removed from V and 3 bases from J, the gap between germline ends came to 8 bases. CDR3 bases: TGTGCCAGCAGTTTAGGGGACCGCTACGAGCAGTACTTC. The encoded protein is CASSLGDRYEQYF.

This rearrangement joins TRBV5-1 to TRBJ2-4; D is possibly TRBD1 or TRBD2 (5 bases each). CDR1 and CDR2 from the germline V gene are SGHRS and YFSETQ. This CDR3 is 16 amino acids long. The CDR3 DNA reads as TGCACCCGTAAGGGGCCCGAGGGGATAGCCAAAAACATTCAGTACTTC. The encoded protein is CTRKGPEGIAKNIQYF.

V usage is TRBV9 and J usage is TRBJ1-1; the match to TRBD1 covers 7 bases. The CDR3 runs to 14 residues. Trimming removed 2 bases from V and 4 bases from J; junction bases left unmatched: 5. Germline-derived CDR1 and CDR2 are SGDLS and YYNGEE. CDR3 sequence: CASSVGRGFTEAFF. CDR3 coding DNA: TGTGCCAGCAGCGTCGGCAGGGGGTTCACTGAAGCTTTCTTT. The whole variable domain, filled in from reference TRBV9 and TRBJ1-1, reads DSGVTQTPKHLITATGQRVTLRCSPRSGDLSVYWYQQSLDQGLQFLIQYYNGEERAKGNILERFSAQQFPDLHSELNLSSLELGDSALYFCASSVGRGFTEAFFGQGTRLTVV.

This chain links TRBV18 with TRBJ2-7; D is unclear. The CDR3 has 11 residues. Germline V gives CDR1 KGHSH, CDR2 LQKENI. V was trimmed by 5 bases and J by 7 bases, leaving 9 bases between them. The CDR3 nucleotides are TGTGCCAGCTCATCAGCTGGTGAGCAGTACTTC. Encoded protein: CASSSAGEQYF.

V gene TRBV4-3 combines with J gene TRBJ2-1; perhaps TRBD2 as D (6 bases). V dropped 5 bases and J dropped 9 bases, with 8 bases sitting between them. The germline V gene has CDR1 LGHNA and CDR2 YSLEER. The CDR3 loop spans 11 amino acids. This chain's CDR3 is CASSEAGEQFF. DNA of the CDR3: TGCGCCAGCAGCGAAGCGGGTGAGCAGTTCTTC.

The count of this clone is one. The chain is built from TRBV6-5 and TRBJ1-2; possible D gene TRBD1, 5 bases. V lost 4 bases and J lost 5, with 11 bases in between. CDR3 length: 13 residues. CDR1 is MNHEY, CDR2 SVGAGI, per germline. The DNA of the CDR3 is TGTGCCAGCAGTTCAGACAGTTGGTATGGCTACACCTTC. This translates into CASSSDSWYGYTF.

V and J are TRBV6-6 and TRBJ1-2; 9 nucleotides line up with TRBD1. The ends lost 4 bases at V and 4 bases at J; junction bases unmatched: 10. Germline lookup yields CDR1 MNHNY and CDR2 SVGAGI (reference sequence). The CDR3 runs to 16 residues. The CDR3 region is CASSSNRDRASYGYTF. The CDR3 DNA follows: TGTGCCAGCAGTTCCAACCGGGACAGGGCGAGCTATGGCTACACCTTC.

This clone was counted once. This chain joins TRBV19 and TRBJ2-7; TRBD1 might be the D (6 bases). This CDR3 region has 14 residues. Germline V gene data show CDR1 as LNHDA and CDR2 as SQIVND (reference sequence). V was shortened by 6 bases and J by 2 bases, with 14 bases between the two germline ends. The CDR3 sequence: CASRGTLGAYEQYF. Written as DNA, the CDR3 is TGTGCCAGTAGGGGGACACTGGGCGCCTACGAGCAGTACTTC.

The chain employs TRBV19 and TRBJ2-5; no clear D. Trimming pared 6 bases from V and 7 bases from J, leaving 12 bases between. The CDR3 is made up of 12 amino acids. The germline gives CDR1 LNHDA, CDR2 SQIVND (reference sequence). In nucleotides, the CDR3 is TGTGCCAGTAGCTGGGGTCCGGGGACCCAGTACTTC. Protein product: CASSWGPGTQYF.

The chain combines TRBV28 with TRBJ2-7; D is undetermined. The germline V gene has CDR1 MDHEN and CDR2 SYDVKM. The V end was cut by 3 bases, the J end by 6 bases, with 9 bases between. The CDR3 spans 12 residues. Here the CDR3 DNA reads TGTGCCAGCAGTTTCCGGAGAAGCGAGCAGTACTTC. Its protein product is CASSFRRSEQYF.